The entry below describes one TCR beta chain. Per the study methods: The assay estimated nucleated cells by amplifying reference gene primers. Sequencing was performed with immunoSEQ multiplex PCR; in TCRdb, only in-frame clones are kept and a portion is missing. V, J and clone size were drawn from that table, and D and trimming were deduced from the DNA. The table lists around 100,000 clones, 85% of them singletons. This specimen comes from a study of blood T cell repertoires in COVID-19. Study-level background: The origin of the acute and convalescent COVID-19 samples was the United States, Italy and Spain. The cDNA or gDNA used as material had been derived from T cells, B-cell-depleted T cells, or PBMCs.

V dropped 4 bases and J dropped 2 bases, with 16 bases sitting between them. In germline, CDR1 is SGHRS, CDR2 YFSETQ. The CDR3 length is 16 residues. The V and J genes are TRBV5-1 and TRBJ2-4; possibly TRBD1 for D (8 bases). Sequencing used peripheral blood. This clonotype was obtained from a human donor in a cohort sampled during active COVID-19. CDR3 loop: CASSDYRGGTKNIQYF. Here the CDR3 DNA reads TGCGCCAGCAGCGACTACAGGGGGGGAACCAAAAACATTCAGTACTTC. Drawing the rest from reference TRBV5-1 and TRBJ2-4, the complete variable domain is KAGVTQTPRYLIKTRGQQVTLSCSPISGHRSVSWYQQTPGQGLQFLFEYFSETQRNKGNFPGRFSGRQFSNSRSEMNVSTLELGDSALYLCASSDYRGGTKNIQYFGAGTRLSVL.